The 20 T cell receptor beta chains below come from one sample, sequenced in a study of cytomegalovirus exposure and HLA in healthy donors. PCR used 60 Vbeta primers and 13 Jbeta primers. Method: immunoSEQ multiplex PCR; TCRdb's copy keeps in-frame clones and lacks some. The sample lists about 100,000 clones; more than 65% were seen once. Sequencing was carried out using PBMCs. The receptors here all came from a woman between 18 and 30 years old in good health and CMV-seronegative.

The V gene is TRBV1, the J gene TRBJ2-2; the table gives TRBD2 as D, unverified against the DNA. TRBV1 constitutes a pseudogene. CDR3 size: 19 residues. CDR3 residues: CTSSQTLYFSGEDTGELFF. CDR3 DNA: TGCACCAGCAGCCAAACATTGTACTTTAGCGGGGAGGACACCGGGGAGCTGTTTTTT.

Remarks on this clone: One junction end does not reproduce the germline sequence, and a read error may be involved. The chain has TRBV6-4 and TRBJ2-3, with 8 bases matching TRBD2. This CDR3 spans 16 amino acids. CDR1 MRHNA and CDR2 SNTAGT come from the germline V gene. The CDR3 sequence is CANSDSGGGGADTQYF. As DNA, the CDR3 is TGTGCCAACAGTGACTCGGGGGGGGGCGGCGCAGATACGCAGTATTTT.

The V call is TRBV7-9, the J call TRBJ1-6, with 8 nucleotides matching TRBD1. The CDR3 runs to 15 residues. Trimming cost V 1 base and J 8 bases; bases outside gene matches: 4. Germline V gives CDR1 SEHNR, CDR2 FQNEAQ (reference sequence). CDR3 bases: TGTGCCAGCAGCTTAGGGGGGACAGGAGATTCACCCCTCCACTTT. This encodes CASSLGGTGDSPLHF.

The count of this clone is one. J is TRBJ2-7 and V is TRBV9, with D tentatively TRBD2 (6 bases). The length of the CDR3 is 14 residues. Trimming took off 4 bases at V and 2 bases at J, with 13 bases between the two ends. Germline V gene data show CDR1 as SGDLS and CDR2 as YYNGEE. The CDR3, as DNA: TGTGCCAGCAGCCCCGGGAGTTTGACCTACGAGCAGTACTTC. Its protein is CASSPGSLTYEQYF.

This chain uses TRBV5-1 with TRBJ2-7; 9 bases are shared with TRBD1. CDR3 length: 14 amino acids. Trimming cost V 3 bases and J 5 bases; bases outside gene matches: 6. The germline CDR1 and CDR2 sequences are SGHRS and YFSETQ. CDR3 nucleotides: TGCGCCAGCAGCTCACCGGGACAGGGCCACGAGCAGTACTTC. Protein product: CASSSPGQGHEQYF. The entire variable domain, with the rest obtained from reference TRBV5-1 and TRBJ2-7, is as follows: KAGVTQTPRYLIKTRGQQVTLSCSPISGHRSVSWYQQTPGQGLQFLFEYFSETQRNKGNFPGRFSGRQFSNSRSEMNVSTLELGDSALYLCASSSPGQGHEQYFGPGTRLTVT.

The CDR3 loop is CASSGMDSYGYTF. DNA for the CDR3: TGTGCCAGCAGTGGGATGGACAGCTATGGCTACACCTTC. The chain uses TRBV2 and TRBJ1-2; D may be TRBD1 (6 bases). Trimming took off 4 bases at V and 4 bases at J, with 10 bases between the two ends. There are 13 residues in the CDR3. Germline CDR1 reads SNHLY; CDR2 reads FYNNEI.

The chain links TRBV6-6 to TRBJ1-2; D gene uncertain. This CDR3 contains 13 residues. Germline V gene data show CDR1 as MNHNY and CDR2 as SVGAGI (reference sequence). V was shortened by 2 bases and J by 4 bases, with 8 bases between the two germline ends. CDR3 sequence reads: CASSYEIGYGYTF. CDR3 in DNA: TGTGCCAGCAGTTACGAGATTGGCTATGGCTACACCTTC.

The chain couples TRBV7-6 to TRBJ1-2; D is undetermined. V gave up 1 base and J gave up 4 bases, with 10 bases separating them. Germline lookup yields CDR1 SGHVS and CDR2 FNYEAQ. The CDR3 is made up of 14 amino acids. CDR3 nucleotides: TGTGCCAGCAGCTTAGATCTCGGGAGCTATGGCTACACCTTC. Translation: CASSLDLGSYGYTF. The full variable domain, with the rest looked up from reference TRBV7-6 and TRBJ1-2, is GAGVSQSPRYKVTKRGQDVALRCDPISGHVSLYWYRQALGQGPEFLTYFNYEAQQDKSGLPNDRFSAERPEGSISTLTIQRTEQRDSAMYRCASSLDLGSYGYTFGSGTRLTVV.

This clone has only one observation. The chain has TRBV25-1 and TRBJ2-7; TRBD1 aligns across 8 bases. V shed 8 bases, J shed 2 bases, and the junction held 11 bases outside the gene matches. CDR1 is MGHDK, CDR2 SYGVNS, per germline. The length of the CDR3 is 15 residues. The CDR3 DNA reads as TGTGCCAGCGTAGGACAGGGAAGACCAGCCTACGAGCAGTACTTC. This sequence encodes CASVGQGRPAYEQYF.

The chain joins TRBV27 to TRBJ1-6; D perhaps matches TRBD1 (6 bases). V was shortened by 7 bases and J by 5 bases, with 15 bases between the two germline ends. CDR1 and CDR2 from the germline V gene are MNHEY and SMNVEV (reference sequence). The CDR3 is made up of 15 amino acids. The CDR3 loop reads CASMQGMVNNSPLHF. The CDR3 nucleotides read TGTGCCAGCATGCAGGGGATGGTGAATAATTCACCCCTCCACTTT.

The chain employs TRBV7-9 and TRBJ1-1; tentative D call: TRBD1 (6 bases). With 5 bases removed from V and 2 bases from J, the gap between germline ends came to 15 bases. The length of the CDR3 is 15 residues. Germline assignment: CDR1 SEHNR and CDR2 FQNEAQ (reference sequence). DNA for the CDR3: TGTGCCAGCAGCCCCCCGGGACACATTAACACTGAAGCTTTCTTT. This translates into CASSPPGHINTEAFF.

The chain links TRBV10-3 to TRBJ2-2, with 10 bases matching TRBD1. Germline V gives CDR1 ENHRY, CDR2 SYGVKD. CDR3 length: 18 residues. V lost 2 bases to trimming and J lost 1 base; unmatched junction nucleotides: 7. In DNA form, the CDR3 reads TGTGCCATCAGTGAGAGACAGGGGGCTAGCGGGAACACCGGGGAGCTGTTTTTT. It encodes CAISERQGASGNTGELFF.

This sequence joins TRBV5-1 and TRBJ2-2, with 10 bases matching TRBD2. The V and J ends lost 0 bases and 5 bases, in that order; junction bases with no gene match: 7. This CDR3 region has 17 residues. Per the germline V gene, CDR1 is SGHRS and CDR2 is YFSETQ. The DNA for the CDR3 is TGCGCCAGCAGCTTGGGCCCTAGCGGGAGTGAGACCGGGGAGCTGTTTTTT. This gives the protein CASSLGPSGSETGELFF.

The V call is TRBV7-9, the J call TRBJ2-1; TRBD1 matches at 10 bases. CDR3 length: 15 amino acids. The V and J ends lost 5 bases and 4 bases, in that order; junction bases with no gene match: 5. Germline CDR1 and CDR2: SEHNR and FQNEAQ (reference sequence). This CDR3 reads CASSPGQGDYNEQFF. The CDR3 nucleotides are TGTGCCAGCAGCCCCGGACAGGGGGATTACAATGAGCAGTTCTTC.

The V and J genes are TRBV19 and TRBJ1-5, with D maybe TRBD1 (6 bases). In germline, CDR1 is LNHDA, CDR2 SQIVND (reference sequence). Trimming stripped 8 bases from V and 3 bases from J, with 11 bases between. This CDR3 is 13 amino acids long. DNA of the CDR3: TGTGCCAGTCGACAGGCTTCCAATCAGCCCCAGCATTTT. Protein sequence: CASRQASNQPQHF.

The chain combines TRBV11-2 with TRBJ1-2; the D gene is possibly TRBD1 (5 bases). The CDR3 length is 16 residues. V dropped 3 bases and J dropped 4 bases, with 18 bases sitting between them. Germline CDR1 SGHAT, CDR2 FQNNGV. CDR3 sequence: CASSFLSGYRSYGYTF. The CDR3 nucleotides are TGTGCCAGCAGCTTCCTTAGCGGTTACAGGAGCTATGGCTACACCTTC.

The chain recombines TRBV28 with TRBJ1-2, with TRBD1 identical over 7 bases. The CDR3 is made up of 13 amino acids. Looked up from germline, CDR1 is MDHEN and CDR2 is SYDVKM. V trimming: 6 bases; J trimming: 1 base; junction bases outside the gene matches: 2. For the CDR3, the DNA is TGTGCCAGCAGAAGGGACAGTAACTATGGCTACACCTTC. Translating it yields CASRRDSNYGYTF.

This chain connects TRBV14 to TRBJ2-7, with D unclear. The CDR3 loop spans 11 amino acids. Per the germline V gene, CDR1 is SGHDN and CDR2 is FVKESK. The V gene lost 1 base and the J gene lost 6 bases, with 4 bases spanning the gap. CDR3: CASSQGPEQYF. CDR3 nucleotides: TGTGCCAGCAGCCAAGGGCCCGAGCAGTACTTC.

The V call is TRBV18, the J call TRBJ1-5; D is ambiguous. Looked up from germline, CDR1 is KGHSH and CDR2 is LQKENI. Trimming removed 2 bases at V and 4 bases at J, with 15 bases between. The CDR3 sequence is 16 residues long. The CDR3 coding sequence is TGTGCCAGCTCACCATCCTTTTTTTCGGGTAATCAGCCCCAGCATTTT. Residues: CASSPSFFSGNQPQHF.

This rearrangement joins TRBV9 to TRBJ2-7; weak D call: TRBD2 (5 bases). This CDR3 has 14 amino acids. V lost 3 bases and J lost 3, with 13 bases in between. From germline, CDR1 is SGDLS and CDR2 YYNGEE. CDR3 sequence reads: CASSEREGYYEQYF. The CDR3 region has the DNA TGTGCCAGCAGCGAACGGGAAGGTTACTACGAGCAGTACTTC.